The present T cell receptor (beta chain) was sequenced within a study of blood T cell repertoires in COVID-19. Study at large: Samples of COVID-19 (acute and convalescent) were obtained from the United States, Italy and Spain. PBMCs, B-cell-depleted T cells, or T cells provided the cDNA or gDNA that made up the material.

The germline CDR1 and CDR2 sequences are MGHRA and YSYEKL. V gave up 0 bases and J gave up 0 bases, with 14 bases separating them. The CDR3 totals 17 residues. Original data processing: Quantification of nucleated cells was approximated via reference gene primer amplification. TCRdb keeps only in-frame clones here, not all; method: immunoSEQ multiplex PCR. The DNA was the basis for D and trimming; V, J and clone size are from that table. Of around 210,000 clones in the sample, around nine tenths are singletons; the top ten hold around 1.5%. The chain uses TRBV4-1 and TRBJ1-2; D might be TRBD1 (5 bases). The TCR originated in a man aged 18 to 29 with active or convalescent COVID-19. The sequenced sample consisted of peripheral blood. CDR3 coding DNA: TGCGCCAGCAGCCAAGAGGTTGGGGCCCTTACTAACTATGGCTACACCTTC. Translation: CASSQEVGALTNYGYTF.